This T cell receptor (beta chain) originates from a study of T cell responses to AZD1222 COVID-19 vaccine. General observations from the study: Spike-spanning, vaccine-associated CD4 TCRs were dominant at 160-218 and 743-854.

Details on this clone: The antigen is undetermined.

The method was immunoSEQ multiplex PCR; TCRdb's version includes in-frame clones alone and lacks a portion of them. The sample consists of 200,000 or so clones, 87% of them appearing once. V lost 0 bases and J 6 bases, leaving 6 bases between the germline ends. Germline CDR1 SEHNR, CDR2 FQNEAQ (reference sequence). The CDR3 has 13 amino acids. The sample was peripheral blood, taken on day 0 of MenACWY control vaccination. The sequence was obtained from an adult in good health. The V call is TRBV7-9, the J call TRBJ2-1; D is ambiguous. Here the CDR3 reads CASSLALVNEQFF. DNA for the CDR3: TGTGCCAGCAGCTTAGCACTGGTCAATGAGCAGTTCTTC.